This T cell receptor beta chain derives from a study of blood T cells in healthy people across ages (dated by TCRdb to the mid-2010s). Broadly, across the study: In model experiments, template switching captured roughly one uniquely barcoded TCR beta cDNA molecule for every two T cells. To track age-related changes in TCR beta repertoire diversity, the study relied on deep sequencing normalized with unique cDNA molecular identifiers. Four age groups were formed from the donors: young (average roughly 15 years), middle-aged (approximately 40), aged (about 62) and long-lived (around 82). Donors of different ages were randomly distributed across sequencing lanes to avoid experimental bias. Using the same blood draw, the study looked at two additional independent replicas of 1 million unique cDNA reads for two donors, one aged 18 to 30 and the other aged 80 or older.

Summary of the overall study and its limitations: Conclusive comparison of naive and antigen-experienced compartments was prevented by the profiling of bulk unsorted PBMCs. The percentage of naive T cells measured by flow cytometry correlated strongly with observed TCR beta diversity. As age increased, observed TCR beta diversity per million T cells dropped in a roughly linear way, and a significant reduction was already evident by age approximately 40. The long-lived group showed more naive CD4+ T cells, fewer expanded clones and increased TCR diversity than the aged group, suggesting age selection. Total diversity estimates from one million sequenced T cells were considered lower bounds and underestimates. The CMV infection status of donors was not known, potentially confounding age-related changes in expanded clonotypes.

Systemically healthy Caucasian individuals from Russia, 35 to 50 in total and aged roughly 6 to 100 years, were included as donors. Roughly 10 milliliters of peripheral blood were drawn from each donor into EDTA-treated Vacutainer tubes. PBMCs were isolated by Ficoll-Paque density-gradient centrifugation, with at least 6 million obtained per sample. Trizol reagent was used to extract total RNA from PBMCs, with at least 6 micrograms per sample. For every donor, an aliquot of PBMCs went through flow cytometry to measure the percentages of naive CD45RAhigh/CD27high T cells. The CDR3 has 15 amino acids, counting the end cysteine and phenylalanine. The DNA shown is the 45-base CDR3, in frame from base 1. CDR1 and CDR2, per the germline V gene (reference sequence), are DFQATT and SNEGSKA. Germline trimming: 3 bases from V, 2 bases from J; junction bases outside gene matches: 9. Libraries were prepared through 5' RACE. The sequencing machine was an Illumina HiSeq 2500. A second PCR of 7 to 11 cycles was performed with a sample-barcoded 5' primer and a J-beta primer mix. Each TCR beta cDNA molecule received a unique molecular identifier from a template-switch 5' adaptor carrying 12 random nucleotides. At least 2.5 million CDR3-containing paired-end reads were obtained from each sample. First-strand cDNA was synthesized from all RNA with the Mint cDNA synthesis kit, primed by a TRBC-specific oligonucleotide. All cDNA was treated with uracil-DNA glycosylase and then went through a first 18-cycle PCR with the universal primers M1SS and BC2_uni_R. In the source study's methods: For normalization, 1 million high-quality reads were randomly selected from each sample, with every read carrying a distinct molecular identifier. Instead of being binned into consensus sequences, reads with shared molecular identifiers were discarded. CDR3 identification, clonotype clustering and error correction used MiTCR with a Q25 quality threshold and the strictest error-elimination algorithm. Lower-bound total TCR beta diversity was estimated with a nonparametric unseen species model using Euler transformation. The raw public reads went through TCRdb reprocessing: fastp at Q25, MiXCR clone calling, in-frame beta chains kept. Merged by CDR3 protein, the rows form single entries marked with the most common genes and DNA. TCRdb's processing, not the authors', yielded these V and J calls. This sample comprises roughly 1.6 million distinct CDR3 sequences, 30% to 35% of them detected only once. The top ten constitute around 10% of the sample.

A few counts support this clonotype. Its antigen remains unidentified. No much larger clonotype is one base removed from it; base qualities were not supplied. The chain uses TRBV20-1 and TRBJ2-7, and 8 junction bases match TRBD1. The sequence derives from a woman aged 25-40 years in good health. The sample taken for sequencing was blood. The DNA reads as follows: TGCAGTGCTAGGGAAATGACAGGGGACACCTACGAGCAGTACTTC. Its coded protein is CSAREMTGDTYEQYF.